The 10 T cell receptor beta chains below all came from one sample that was sequenced in a study of shared clonotypes between healthy human individuals. Profiling relied on immunoSEQ multiplex PCR, and the TCRdb table lists in-frame clones only, not all of them. The sample has fewer than 1.4 million clones, around three quarters seen once. The sequenced sample consisted of memory CD4+ T cells from PBMCs. As to subset: CD45RA-negative fraction. These receptors were taken from a man younger than 35 in good health. Some clones in this sample may be carry-over from other donors' samples.

V usage is TRBV30 and J usage is TRBJ1-1, with no clear D. The V and J ends lost 8 bases and 1 base respectively, with 17 bases between them. This CDR3 contains 14 residues. CDR1 is GTSNPN and CDR2 is SVGIG in the germline V gene (reference sequence). The CDR3 protein is CALLVRAENTEAFF. The CDR3 DNA is TGTGCCCTGCTTGTTCGGGCAGAGAACACTGAAGCTTTCTTT.

This sequence joins TRBV11-1 and TRBJ2-1; 9 bases fit TRBD2. CDR1 is SGHAT and CDR2 is FQDESV in the germline V gene (reference sequence). The CDR3 is 14 residues long. After removal of 5 bases from V and 7 bases from J, the junction contained 6 bases not matched to a gene. The CDR3 region is CASSPPSGRNEQFF. The CDR3 nucleotides read TGTGCCAGCAGCCCACCGAGCGGGAGGAATGAGCAGTTCTTC.

In this sample, this clone turned up once. The gene calls are TRBV5-4 and TRBJ2-1; TRBD1 might be the D (5 bases). The length of the CDR3 is 13 residues. Germline-derived CDR1 and CDR2 are SGHNT and YYREEE (reference sequence). Trimming left V 5 bases short and J 10 bases short, with 16 bases between. The CDR3 loop reads CASRLSGAGEQFF. The CDR3 DNA sequence: TGTGCCAGCAGGCTGTCTGGGGCCGGGGAGCAGTTCTTC.

On this clone itself: Within the sample, other DNA sequences also encode this same CDR3. The chain joins TRBV5-4 to TRBJ1-2; D is ambiguous. V shed 2 bases and J shed 0 bases, with 5 bases lying between them. Germline V gene lookup returns CDR1 SGHNT and CDR2 YYREEE (reference sequence). CDR3 length equals 13 residues. The CDR3 here is CASSLGTNYGYTF. The CDR3 nucleotides are TGTGCCAGCAGCTTAGGGACTAACTATGGCTACACCTTC. Filled out from reference TRBV5-4 and TRBJ1-2, the complete variable domain reads ETGVTQSPTHLIKTRGQQVTLRCSSQSGHNTVSWYQQALGQGPQFIFQYYREEENGRGNFPPRFSGLQFPNYSSELNVNALELDDSALYLCASSLGTNYGYTFGSGTRLTVV.

This clone appeared a single time. With a much larger clone just one base away, this may be a read error. The chain recombines TRBV30 with TRBJ2-7; 8 bases map to TRBD2. The CDR3 has 15 amino acids. Germline V gene sequence: CDR1 GTSNPN, CDR2 SVGIG (reference sequence). V dropped 4 bases and J dropped 3; count of bases not matched to a gene: 11. The CDR3 DNA sequence: TGTGCCTGGACTTTCGGTAGCGGGATCGGCTACGAGCAGTACTTC. Protein product: CAWTFGSGIGYEQYF.

The rearrangement uses TRBV28 and TRBJ1-2, with D hard to call. This CDR3 contains 12 residues. V shed 1 base and J shed 4 bases, with 4 bases lying between them. Germline V gene data show CDR1 as MDHEN and CDR2 as SYDVKM. The CDR3: CASSLFGYGYTF. CDR3 nucleotides: TGTGCCAGCAGTTTATTCGGCTATGGCTACACCTTC.

As for this clone: A much larger clone sits a single nucleotide away, making a read error possible. This chain joins TRBV11-2 and TRBJ1-2; D possibly corresponds to TRBD1 (5 bases). Germline V gene data show CDR1 as SGHAT and CDR2 as FQNNGV. The CDR3 is 16 residues long. Trimming took 4 bases from V and 4 from J, leaving 19 bases between them. The CDR3 here is CASSSISRGTAYGYTF. The CDR3 bases are TGTGCCAGCAGCTCCATATCCCGGGGGACCGCCTATGGCTACACCTTC.

V usage is TRBV19 and J usage is TRBJ2-2; 8 nucleotides match TRBD1. In germline, CDR1 is LNHDA, CDR2 SQIVND (reference sequence). The CDR3 totals 13 residues. J gave up 3 bases and V 11 bases, and 5 bases lay outside the gene matches. This chain's CDR3 is CAADRGYTGELFF. The CDR3 region has the DNA TGTGCCGCAGACAGGGGATACACCGGGGAGCTGTTTTTT. Complete variable domain (other parts from reference TRBV19 and TRBJ2-2): DGGITQSPKYLFRKEGQNVTLSCEQNLNHDAMYWYRQDPGQGLRLIYYSQIVNDFQKGDIAEGYSVSREKKESFPLTVTSAQKNPTAFYLCAADRGYTGELFFGEGSRLTVL.

The chain couples TRBV9 to TRBJ2-2; D may correspond to TRBD1 or TRBD2 (6 bases each). The germline V gene encodes CDR1 SGDLS and CDR2 YYNGEE. Trimming stripped 0 bases from V and 0 bases from J, with 21 bases between. This CDR3 comprises 20 residues. CDR3: CASSVGGDIPSYANTGELFF. The CDR3 DNA follows: TGTGCCAGCAGCGTAGGGGGGGACATTCCCTCATACGCGAACACCGGGGAGCTGTTTTTT.

This clone was detected only once. This rearrangement joins TRBV4-2 to TRBJ2-2; D remains unclear. The CDR3 is 16 residues long. V was cut by 0 bases and J by 0 bases, with 8 bases left in between. The germline V gene has CDR1 LGHNA and CDR2 YNFKEQ. The DNA of the CDR3 is TGTGCCAGCAGCCAAGATTTGGTAGCGAACACCGGGGAGCTGTTTTTT. It codes for CASSQDLVANTGELFF.